The table lists the clone carrying this TCR beta chain with a few counts. Its antigen is still unknown. Only in-frame clones appear in the TCRdb table, and some are missing; sequencing was by immunoSEQ multiplex PCR. This sample carries 130,000 or so clones, 70% to 85% of them seen once, and the ten largest clones take approximately 27%. The germline V gene encodes CDR1 MDHEN and CDR2 SYDVKM. CDR3 size: 12 residues. V was clipped by 10 bases and J by 1 base, with 10 bases between them. These data come from a study of cytotoxic CD8 clonotypes in ibrutinib-treated CLL. The overall study: Response sampling took place at median 12 months of treatment, range 6 to 36.

Whole-study findings and limits: Patients with sustained remission and those progressing were sampled at differing times.

This receptor was identified in a human donor with chronic lymphocytic leukemia. The chain is built from TRBV28 and TRBJ1-1; D remains unclear. The sample here was PBMCs, taken after 12 months of ibrutinib treatment. Here the CDR3 DNA reads TGTGCCACCGGGTTGGCGAACACTGAAGCTTTCTTT. Residues: CATGLANTEAFF.